This TCR beta chain was sequenced for a study of long-term antiretroviral therapy in people with HIV. Study-level findings and limits: ART preceded a rise in diversity that nonetheless stayed lower than in transplant donor controls.

Germline CDR1 MGHRA, CDR2 YSYEKL. The V gene lost 1 base and the J gene lost 4 bases, with 16 bases spanning the gap. This CDR3 comprises 16 residues. The authors ran the immunoSEQ assay, v3.0, at survey level. The assay was immunoSEQ multiplex PCR, and TCRdb's table has in-frame clones only and misses some. The table shows 15,000 to 20,000 clones, with roughly 80% occurring only once. This clone has just one count. Antigen unknown. Here the sequenced sample was unsorted PBMCs, taken 2.3 years after starting antiretroviral therapy. This chain joins TRBV4-1 and TRBJ1-1; D not certain. This TCR came from a woman aged 40 to 55 with HIV. The CDR3 DNA sequence: TGCGCCAGCAGCCAAGGTCTCGGGGTCGGGAGCACTGAAGCTTTCTTT. This codes for CASSQGLGVGSTEAFF.